These T cell receptor beta chains were read from a single sample in a study of blood T cell repertoires in COVID-19. Produced via immunoSEQ multiplex PCR; TCRdb's table is partial and in-frame only. The sample comprises 430,000 or so clones, about 88% of which are singletons, and about 1.4% rests with the top ten. The specimen sequenced was PBMCs or T cells enriched from blood (not recorded which). The receptors shown here come from a woman between 18 and 30 years old who had been exposed to COVID-19. The CDR3 runs from the conserved cysteine through the conserved F or W.

cdr3_aa: CASSTWTGDDTQYF
j_call: TRBJ2-3
v_call: TRBV9

cdr3_aa: CASSQEDRAGEQYF
j_call: TRBJ2-7
v_call: TRBV4-3

cdr3_aa: CASSLPIPNIQYF
j_call: TRBJ2-4
v_call: TRBV28

cdr3_aa: CASSLTNNEQFF
j_call: TRBJ2-1
v_call: TRBV4-2

cdr3_aa: CASSIDLVRQGNYGYTF
j_call: TRBJ1-2
v_call: TRBV19

cdr3_aa: CASSFPGETQYF
j_call: TRBJ2-5
v_call: TRBV27

cdr3_aa: CASSQTAATNVQYF
j_call: TRBJ2-3
v_call: TRBV3-1/TRBV3-2

cdr3_aa: CASRTVLQGRPEAFF
j_call: TRBJ1-1
v_call: TRBV6-5

cdr3_aa: CASSESSGQGFQPQHF
j_call: TRBJ1-5
v_call: TRBV18

cdr3_aa: CATHKGTGTQPQHF
j_call: TRBJ1-5
v_call: TRBV19

cdr3_aa: CASSLSYGTEFNGEKLFF
j_call: TRBJ1-4
v_call: TRBV7-9